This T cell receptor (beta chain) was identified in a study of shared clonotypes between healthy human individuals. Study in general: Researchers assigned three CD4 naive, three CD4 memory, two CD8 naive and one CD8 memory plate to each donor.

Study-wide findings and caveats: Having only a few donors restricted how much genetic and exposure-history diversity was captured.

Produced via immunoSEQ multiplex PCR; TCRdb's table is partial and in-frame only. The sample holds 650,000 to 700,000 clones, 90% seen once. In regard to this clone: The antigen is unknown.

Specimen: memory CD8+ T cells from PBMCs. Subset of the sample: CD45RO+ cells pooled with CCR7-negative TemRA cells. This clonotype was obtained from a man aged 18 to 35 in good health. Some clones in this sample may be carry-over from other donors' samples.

This CDR3 reads CASSLRLAGVGKDTQYF. CDR3 coding DNA: TGTGCCAGCAGTTTAAGGCTAGCGGGAGTTGGGAAAGATACGCAGTATTTT. The rearrangement uses TRBV28 and TRBJ2-3; 10 nucleotides line up with TRBD2. CDR3 length: 17 residues. Unmatched junction bases numbered 10, after V lost 2 bases and J lost 5 bases. Per germline, CDR1 MDHEN and CDR2 SYDVKM.